The 25 T cell receptor beta chains given below trace back to one sample, sequenced in a study of persistence of HIV-infected CD4 T cells (dated by TCRdb to the early 2020s). No antigen is known for these receptors. The immunoSEQ hsTCRB assay version 4, run in survey mode, was used to sequence TCRbeta repertoires from genomic DNA. Entries here come from immuneACCESS through TCRdb and include only in-frame sequences with V and J called. Some clones fail to appear in such tables; in the studies checked, an unresolved V gene covers under half of the shortfall, and the cause of the remainder is unknown. This sample has around 35,000 clones in its table, and over 80% of those were observed once. The ten largest make up 1.5% to 2% of the sample. Interpreted using the paper, the treatment or condition label stands for: suppressive antiretroviral therapy. Lysates of CMV-infected fibroblasts were used at around 10 ug/mL for cell stimulation. Memory CD4+ T cells that did not respond, being CD40L-negative, CD69-negative and CD45RO-high, were sorted as memory populations depleted of antigen-responding cells.

The starting material was CD4+ T cells sorted from PBMCs after approximately 20-hour stimulation, obtained from a patient who received antiretroviral therapy. In the paper's terms, the cell subset or site label means: CD40L-CD69- CD45RO-high memory CD4 T cells not responding to CMV lysate. All receptors come from an adult man with HIV who was CMV-seropositive.

The chain links TRBV7-9 to TRBJ2-3, with D unresolved. The CDR3 contains 13 residues. The germline gives CDR1 SEHNR, CDR2 FQNEAQ (reference sequence). Trimming took off 1 base at V and 9 bases at J, with 11 bases between the two ends. CDR3 sequence: CASSLDGRDTQYF. The CDR3 bases are TGTGCCAGCAGCTTAGACGGCCGTGACACGCAGTATTTT.

This clone was picked up one time. The chain combines TRBV18 with TRBJ2-1; D possibly matches TRBD1 or TRBD2 (5 bases each). This CDR3 is 14 amino acids long. Per the germline V gene, CDR1 is KGHSH and CDR2 is LQKENI. The ends were cut back, 5 bases at V and 8 bases at J, with 16 bases in the middle. The CDR3 region is CASSGAGLGDEQFF. CDR3 nucleotide sequence: TGTGCCAGCTCAGGGGCAGGGCTCGGGGATGAGCAGTTCTTC.

This rearrangement joins TRBV28 to TRBJ2-7, with D possibly being TRBD1 (6 bases). This CDR3 has 16 amino acids. Trimming shortened V by 6 bases and J by 1 base, and 19 bases separated the two germline ends. CDR1 and CDR2 (germline): MDHEN, SYDVKM. The CDR3 sequence is CASRRIGGYRSYEQYF. DNA for the CDR3: TGTGCCAGCAGGCGAATAGGGGGTTATAGGTCCTACGAGCAGTACTTC.

To note about this clone: The sample has other DNA sequences that encode this CDR3 too. V is TRBV2 and J is TRBJ1-1, with D possibly being TRBD1 (5 bases). Trimming removed 5 bases at V and 11 bases at J, with 12 bases between. CDR3 length: 11 amino acids. The germline gives CDR1 SNHLY, CDR2 FYNNEI. The CDR3 sequence: CASSTTGSAFF. In DNA, the CDR3 is TGTGCCAGCAGTACAACAGGCTCGGCTTTCTTT.

The chain carries TRBV4-1 and TRBJ2-3; TRBD2 aligns across 8 bases. Germline V CDR1 and CDR2: MGHRA, YSYEKL. Trimming took 1 base from V and 4 from J; bases not matched to a gene: 7. CDR3 length equals 16 residues. CDR3 nucleotide sequence: TGCGCCAGCAGCCAAGGATCCGCGGGGGGCCCAGATACGCAGTATTTT. Residues: CASSQGSAGGPDTQYF.

V gene TRBV20-1 combines with J gene TRBJ2-7; D is unclear. Germline CDR1 reads DFQATT; CDR2 reads SNEGSKA (reference sequence). V lost 2 bases, J lost 2 bases, and 4 bases lay in between. This CDR3 is 11 amino acids long. In DNA form, the CDR3 reads TGCAGTGCTAGAACCACCTACGAGCAGTACTTC. Translating it yields CSARTTYEQYF.

J is TRBJ2-6 and V is TRBV6-5; D not resolved. The germline CDR1 and CDR2 sequences are MNHEY and SVGAGI. Trimming took 7 bases from V and 0 from J, leaving 4 bases between them. CDR3 size: 13 residues. CDR3 DNA: TGTGCCAGCACCCTCTCTGGGGCCAACGTCCTGACTTTC. Protein: CASTLSGANVLTF.

The chain recombines TRBV5-4 with TRBJ2-7; 8 nucleotides agree with TRBD2. CDR1 is SGHNT, CDR2 YYREEE, per germline (reference sequence). The CDR3 runs 16 residues. Trimming took 0 bases from V and 7 from J; bases not matched to a gene: 12. The CDR3 reads CASSLDISGASQEQYF. In nucleotides, the CDR3 is TGTGCCAGCAGCTTGGATATTAGCGGGGCCTCTCAAGAGCAGTACTTC.

The chain carries TRBV18 and TRBJ1-1; possibly TRBD1 for D (5 bases). V lost 6 bases and J lost 0, with 14 bases in between. The V gene's germline CDR1 is KGHSH and CDR2 LQKENI. CDR3 length equals 15 residues. CDR3 coding DNA: TGTGCCAGCTCTCTTGGGGCGGTCATGAACACTGAAGCTTTCTTT. Encoded protein: CASSLGAVMNTEAFF.

The chain joins TRBV6-1 to TRBJ1-5; D might be TRBD1 (6 bases). The length of the CDR3 is 14 residues. Germline CDR1 is MNHNS and CDR2 is SASEGT. The V gene lost 3 bases and the J gene lost 7 bases, with 13 bases spanning the gap. The CDR3 DNA reads TGTGCCAGCAGTGAGTTGGCAGGGGCCCAGCCCCAGCATTTT. Encoded protein: CASSELAGAQPQHF.

In its sample, this clone was seen a few times. The V call is TRBV19, the J call TRBJ1-5; D unresolved. This CDR3 has 13 amino acids. Germline CDR1 reads LNHDA; CDR2 reads SQIVND (reference sequence). V lost 6 bases, J lost 5 bases, and 11 bases lay in between. CDR3 loop: CASSPTPDQPQHF. The CDR3 coding sequence is TGTGCCAGTAGCCCTACCCCTGATCAGCCCCAGCATTTT. The complete variable domain, with remaining parts taken from reference TRBV19 and TRBJ1-5, reads DGGITQSPKYLFRKEGQNVTLSCEQNLNHDAMYWYRQDPGQGLRLIYYSQIVNDFQKGDIAEGYSVSREKKESFPLTVTSAQKNPTAFYLCASSPTPDQPQHFGDGTRLSIL.

V is TRBV6-5 and J is TRBJ1-2; TRBD1 matches at 10 bases. Losses at the gene ends were 5 bases for V and 2 bases for J; bases not matched to a gene: 2. CDR1 is MNHEY and CDR2 is SVGAGI in the germline V gene. The CDR3 is made up of 14 amino acids. In DNA, the CDR3 is TGTGCCAGCAGTCCGGGACAGGGGAACTATGGCTACACCTTC. This gives the protein CASSPGQGNYGYTF.

CDR3 DNA: TGTGCCAGCAGTCGACAGGGTAATAACTATGGCTACACCTTC. It encodes CASSRQGNNYGYTF. The genes are TRBV6-5 and TRBJ1-2, with TRBD1 matching over 7 bases. This CDR3 region has 14 residues. J gave up 1 base and V 5 bases, and 4 bases lay outside the gene matches. Germline CDR1 reads MNHEY; CDR2 reads SVGAGI.

This chain uses TRBV5-6 with TRBJ2-3, with D perhaps given as TRBD1 or TRBD2 (6 bases each). The CDR3 length is 15 residues. Germline V gene data show CDR1 as SGHDT and CDR2 as YYEEEE. V gave up 3 bases and J gave up 5 bases, with 16 bases separating them. CDR3 amino acids: CASSSIGGQGDTQYF. Here the CDR3 DNA reads TGTGCCAGCAGCTCCATAGGGGGGCAGGGAGATACGCAGTATTTT. The variable domain in full, with the rest retrieved from reference TRBV5-6 and TRBJ2-3, is DAGVTQSPTHLIKTRGQQVTLRCSPKSGHDTVSWYQQALGQGPQFIFQYYEEEERQRGNFPDRFSGHQFPNYSSELNVNALLLGDSALYLCASSSIGGQGDTQYFGPGTRLTVL.

The table lists this clone with a few counts. The genes are TRBV28 and TRBJ1-2, with a tentative D call TRBD1 (5 bases). The CDR3 extends over 12 amino acids. The V and J ends lost 5 bases and 6 bases respectively, with 10 bases between them. Germline assignment: CDR1 MDHEN and CDR2 SYDVKM. The DNA of the CDR3 is TGTGCCAGCAGTCTCGGACATAATGGCTACACCTTC. As protein: CASSLGHNGYTF.

The chain joins TRBV4-2 to TRBJ2-3; TRBD2 matches at 11 bases. This CDR3 contains 17 residues. Germline CDR1 is LGHNA and CDR2 is YNFKEQ. The junction had 9 bases not matched to a gene; V was cut back by 3 bases and J by 4 bases. CDR3 amino acids: CASSQTSSGGFADTQYF. Here the CDR3 DNA reads TGTGCCAGCAGCCAGACATCTAGCGGGGGGTTCGCAGATACGCAGTATTTT.

The rearrangement links TRBV7-9 to TRBJ2-3, with a weak D call TRBD2 (5 bases). This CDR3 has 15 amino acids. Trimming cost V 5 bases and J 4 bases, with 16 bases left between them. Germline V CDR1 and CDR2: SEHNR, FQNEAQ (reference sequence). The CDR3 sequence: CASSPRDHTSDTQYF. The CDR3 DNA sequence: TGTGCCAGCAGCCCACGGGATCACACTTCAGATACGCAGTATTTT. Full variable domain (missing parts from reference TRBV7-9 and TRBJ2-3): DTGVSQNPRHKITKRGQNVTFRCDPISEHNRLYWYRQTLGQGPEFLTYFQNEAQLEKSRLLSDRFSAERPKGSFSTLEIQRTEQGDSAMYLCASSPRDHTSDTQYFGPGTRLTVL.

This clone has only one observation. J is TRBJ1-2 and V is TRBV27; TRBD1 might be the D (6 bases). Germline V gene sequence: CDR1 MNHEY, CDR2 SMNVEV (reference sequence). This CDR3 comprises 12 residues. Trimming removed 5 bases from V and 8 bases from J, with 12 bases in between. Here the CDR3 reads CASSKQGRGYTF. For the CDR3, the DNA is TGTGCCAGCAGTAAACAGGGTCGAGGCTACACCTTC.

As concerns this clone: The germline gene is not matched at one end of the junction; a read error may be the cause. V gene TRBV28 combines with J gene TRBJ1-1; TRBD1 aligns across 9 bases. Germline assignment: CDR1 MDHEN and CDR2 SYDVKM. This CDR3 has 15 amino acids. DNA for the CDR3: TGTGCCAGCAGTCCGGCCGGGACAGGGAACGCTGAAGCTTTCTTT. Translating gives CASSPAGTGNAEAFF. Full variable domain (rest looked up from reference TRBV28 and TRBJ1-1): DVKVTQSSRYLVKRTGEKVFLECVQDMDHENMFWYRQDPGLGLRLIYFSYDVKMKEKGDIPEGYSVSREKKERFSLILESASTNQTSMYLCASSPAGTGNAEAFFGQGTRLTVV.

On this clone itself: The junction and the germline gene differ at one end; a read error may be behind it. V is TRBV28 and J is TRBJ2-7, with D perhaps matching TRBD1 or TRBD2 (7 bases each). CDR1 and CDR2 from the germline V gene are MDHEN and SYDVKM. CDR3 length equals 15 residues. CDR3 region: CASSLRGGQHSEQCF. The CDR3, as DNA: TGTGCCAGCAGCCTCAGGGGGGGCCAACACTCCGAGCAGTGCTTC.

This rearrangement joins TRBV7-9 to TRBJ1-4; a possible D gene is TRBD1 (5 bases). Germline values: CDR1 SEHNR, CDR2 FQNEAQ (reference sequence). V was shortened by 2 bases and J by 8 bases, with 15 bases between the two germline ends. The CDR3 is 15 amino acids. The CDR3 DNA is TGTGCCAGCAGCTTATGGGGCCAGGGTAAAGAAAAACTGTTTTTT. Its translation is CASSLWGQGKEKLFF.

The chain is built from TRBV30 and TRBJ2-5, with TRBD1 matching 7 bases. Per the germline V gene, CDR1 is GTSNPN and CDR2 is SVGIG (reference sequence). Unmatched junction bases numbered 2, after V lost 5 bases and J lost 5 bases. This CDR3 contains 11 residues. The CDR3 DNA is TGTGCCTGGGAACAGGGGGAGACCCAGTACTTC. This translates into CAWEQGETQYF. Supplemented by reference TRBV30 and TRBJ2-5, the full variable domain reads SQTIHQWPATLVQPVGSPLSLECTVEGTSNPNLYWYRQAAGRGLQLLFYSVGIGQISSEVPQNLSASRPQDRQFILSSKKLLLSDSGFYLCAWEQGETQYFGPGTRLLVL.

V and J are TRBV2 and TRBJ2-2; TRBD1 agrees at 8 bases. Trimming removed 4 bases from V and 4 bases from J; junction bases left unmatched: 5. The germline V gene encodes CDR1 SNHLY and CDR2 FYNNEI. The CDR3 covers 15 residues. CDR3 region: CASSVQGAGTGELFF. The CDR3 DNA sequence: TGTGCCAGCAGTGTTCAGGGGGCGGGCACCGGGGAGCTGTTTTTT.

The chain has TRBV4-1 and TRBJ2-3, with 9 positions matching TRBD2. The CDR3 loop spans 16 amino acids. With V trimmed by 1 base and J by 5 bases, 7 bases remained unmatched. Germline V CDR1 and CDR2: MGHRA, YSYEKL. As DNA, the CDR3 is TGCGCCAGCAGCCAAGGTCGGGCGGGGGGGCAAGATACGCAGTATTTT. Translating gives CASSQGRAGGQDTQYF.

This clone was detected once. J is TRBJ2-7 and V is TRBV5-5; the D gene is possibly TRBD1 (7 bases). The length of the CDR3 is 15 residues. Germline V CDR1 and CDR2: SGHKS, YYEKEE (reference sequence). Trimming pared 0 bases from V and 0 bases from J, leaving 10 bases between. This chain's CDR3 is CASSLAGDSSYEQYF. CDR3 nucleotide sequence: TGTGCCAGCAGCTTGGCGGGGGACAGCTCCTACGAGCAGTACTTC.